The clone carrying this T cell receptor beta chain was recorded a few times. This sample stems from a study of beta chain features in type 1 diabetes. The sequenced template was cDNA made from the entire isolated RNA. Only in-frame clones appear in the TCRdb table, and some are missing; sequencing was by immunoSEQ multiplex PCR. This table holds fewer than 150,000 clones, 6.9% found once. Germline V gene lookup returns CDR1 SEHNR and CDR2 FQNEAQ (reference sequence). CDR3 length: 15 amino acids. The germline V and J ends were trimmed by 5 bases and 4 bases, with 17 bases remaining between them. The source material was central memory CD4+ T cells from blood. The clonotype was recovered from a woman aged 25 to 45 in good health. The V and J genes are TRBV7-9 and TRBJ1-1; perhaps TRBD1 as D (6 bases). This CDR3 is CASSNRDTAFTEAFF. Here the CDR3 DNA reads TGTGCCAGCAGCAACCGGGACACCGCTTTCACTGAAGCTTTCTTT.